Listed here are 13 T cell receptor beta chains from one sample, sequenced in a study of cytomegalovirus exposure and HLA in healthy donors. Primers: 60 Vbeta forward and 13 Jbeta reverse. Generated by immunoSEQ multiplex PCR, the TCRdb table keeps only in-frame clones and is missing some. The data hold 75,000 to 95,000 clones, with over 60% observed a single time. Material for sequencing was PBMCs. All receptors derive from a woman aged 40 to 50 in good health and CMV-seropositive.

The V gene is TRBV19, the J gene TRBJ2-3; TRBD2 matches 9 bases. The J segment lost 0 bases and the V segment lost 4 bases, leaving 2 bases of the junction unmatched. The CDR3 runs to 15 residues. Germline assignment: CDR1 LNHDA and CDR2 SQIVND (reference sequence). The CDR3 region has the DNA TGTGCCAGTAGTAGTACTAGCGGGAGCACAGATACGCAGTATTTT. Protein: CASSSTSGSTDTQYF.

The J gene is TRBJ1-5, the V gene TRBV21-1. TRBV21-1 is a known pseudogene. The CDR3 runs 14 residues. The CDR3 here is CASSNGGHGQPQHF. The CDR3 DNA follows: TGTGCCAGCAGCAATGGCGGCCACGGTCAGCCCCAGCATTTT.

A note on this clone: One end of the junction does not line up with germline, which may come from a read error. The chain links TRBV7-7 to TRBJ2-2; D call uncertain. The CDR3 has 15 residues. Germline V gene sequence: CDR1 SSHAT, CDR2 FNYEAQ (reference sequence). CDR3 region: CASSSPGSFTGELFF. The CDR3 region has the DNA TGTGCTAGCAGCTCGCCGGGTAGTTTCACCGGGGAGCTGTTTTTT. Full variable domain (rest looked up from reference TRBV7-7 and TRBJ2-2): GAGVSQSPRYKVTKRGQDVTLRCDPISSHATLYWYQQALGQGPEFLTYFNYEAQPDKSGLPSDRFSAERPEGSISTLTIQRTEQRDSAMYRCASSSPGSFTGELFFGEGSRLTVL.

The chain is built from TRBV6-5 and TRBJ2-5; 7 nucleotides agree with TRBD1. CDR3 length equals 14 residues. V dropped 6 bases and J dropped 6; count of bases not matched to a gene: 10. Germline V gene data show CDR1 as MNHEY and CDR2 as SVGAGI. CDR3 nucleotide sequence: TGTGCCAGCAGATTACAGGGGATCACGAAGACCCAGTACTTC. Its protein is CASRLQGITKTQYF.

This clone has only one observation. The chain's CDR3 is CASSSETGNQPQHF. As DNA, the CDR3 is TGTGCCAGCAGCTCCGAGACAGGCAATCAGCCCCAGCATTTT. The chain is built from TRBV11-2 and TRBJ1-5, with a weak D call TRBD1 (5 bases). V lost 4 bases to trimming and J lost 2 bases, with 9 bases between them. Germline V lookup: CDR1 SGHAT, CDR2 FQNNGV. The CDR3 length is 14 residues.

This chain uses TRBV4-1 with TRBJ1-1; tentatively, D is TRBD1 (5 bases). V lost 1 base and J 0 bases, leaving 15 bases between the germline ends. Germline assignment: CDR1 MGHRA and CDR2 YSYEKL. The CDR3 has 17 amino acids. The CDR3 sequence: CASSQGGYDRMNTEAFF. Written as DNA, the CDR3 is TGCGCCAGCAGCCAAGGAGGTTACGACAGAATGAACACTGAAGCTTTCTTT.

The rearrangement links TRBV11-2 to TRBJ2-1; TRBD2 matches 10 bases. There are 15 residues in the CDR3. Trimming took 1 base from V and 8 from J; bases not matched to a gene: 5. CDR1 and CDR2 from the germline V gene are SGHAT and FQNNGV. The CDR3 loop reads CASSLGLAGVHEQFF. In nucleotides, the CDR3 is TGTGCCAGCAGCTTAGGCCTAGCGGGAGTCCATGAGCAGTTCTTC.

Notes on this clone: Relative to the germline gene, one junction end is altered; a read error may explain this. The chain has TRBV7-8 and TRBJ1-2, with D uncertain. Germline CDR1 and CDR2: SGHVS and FQNEAQ. The CDR3 has 16 residues. CDR3 in DNA: TGTGCCAGCAGCTTAGCGAAGAAAAAGCCCGGGTATGGCTACCCCTTC. Protein product: CASSLAKKKPGYGYPF.

This chain links TRBV11-3 with TRBJ2-7, with a possible D match to TRBD2 (5 bases). Trimming took 4 bases from V and 0 from J, leaving 7 bases between them. The germline CDR1 and CDR2 sequences are SGHNT and YENEEA. CDR3 length: 13 amino acids. In nucleotides, the CDR3 is TGTGCCAGCAGCTCCGACTACTCCTACGAGCAGTACTTC. Protein: CASSSDYSYEQYF.

This rearrangement joins TRBV2 to TRBJ2-3; 7 positions agree with TRBD1. Germline values: CDR1 SNHLY, CDR2 FYNNEI. The trim removed 4 bases at V and 6 bases at J, leaving 4 bases unmatched. This CDR3 is built from 13 residues. This chain's CDR3 is CASSAQGEDTQYF. CDR3 DNA: TGTGCCAGCAGTGCCCAGGGGGAGGATACGCAGTATTTT.

The V gene is TRBV5-6, the J gene TRBJ2-7; TRBD2 is a possible D gene (5 bases). The CDR3 spans 14 residues. Looked up from germline, CDR1 is SGHDT and CDR2 is YYEEEE. V lost 1 base and J 5 bases, leaving 13 bases between the germline ends. The CDR3, as DNA: TGTGCCAGCAGCTTGTTTGGTCCGGAGGACGAGCAGTACTTC. Its protein product is CASSLFGPEDEQYF.

The chain uses TRBV27 and TRBJ2-1, with TRBD2 as a possible D gene (6 bases). Trimming cost V 5 bases and J 0 bases, with 11 bases left between them. Germline lookup yields CDR1 MNHEY and CDR2 SMNVEV (reference sequence). There are 15 residues in the CDR3. CDR3 in DNA: TGTGCCAGCAGTAAAGCGGGCAGCTCCTACAATGAGCAGTTCTTC. Translating it yields CASSKAGSSYNEQFF.

The J gene is TRBJ1-2, the V gene TRBV5-1; D perhaps matches TRBD1 (5 bases). Germline assignment: CDR1 SGHRS and CDR2 YFSETQ. Between the trimmed V and J ends, which lost 1 base and 8 bases, there was a span of 12 bases. This CDR3 comprises 13 residues. The CDR3 DNA sequence: TGCGCCAGCAGCTTGCAAGGGGTATACGGCTACACCTTC. Translating it yields CASSLQGVYGYTF.